The 20 T cell receptor beta chains listed next were all sequenced from one sample in a study of type 1 regulatory T cells. TCRdb re-analysed the reads in MiXCR, keeping a single row per CDR3 protein. The repertoire includes about 68,000 distinct CDR3 sequences, about 60% of them detected once, and 6% to 9% sits in the top ten. Their antigens are not known. The source material was cultured T cells, either the whole culture or a sorted T cell fraction (not recorded which). Regarding subset: Tr1-enriched cell product generated in vitro against host alloantigens. The receptors stem from a human donor in good health.

This rearrangement joins TRBV7-9 to TRBJ2-3; tentatively, D is TRBD2 (5 bases). The V end was cut by 1 base, the J end by 5 bases, with 16 bases between. Per the germline V gene, CDR1 is SEHNR and CDR2 is FQNEAQ (reference sequence). This CDR3 region has 16 residues. The CDR3, as DNA: TGTGCCAGCAGCTTAGGTATGACGGGAATCGGAGATACGCAGTATTTT. This sequence encodes CASSLGMTGIGDTQYF.

This clonotype was counted a few times. The CDR3 spells CASSITRRGSGANVLTF. The CDR3, as DNA: TGTGCCAGTAGTATTACGAGGCGGGGCTCTGGGGCCAACGTCCTGACTTTC. The rearrangement joins TRBV19 to TRBJ2-6; a possible D gene is TRBD2 (6 bases). Germline-derived CDR1 and CDR2 are LNHDA and SQIVND (reference sequence). V dropped 3 bases and J dropped 0 bases, with 12 bases sitting between them. This CDR3 contains 17 residues. Full variable domain (remainder filled in from reference TRBV19 and TRBJ2-6): DGGITQSPKYLFRKEGQNVTLSCEQNLNHDAMYWYRQDPGQGLRLIYYSQIVNDFQKGDIAEGYSVSREKKESFPLTVTSAQKNPTAFYLCASSITRRGSGANVLTFGAGSRLTVL.

A few counts support this clonotype. The chain links TRBV6-1 to TRBJ2-1, with D perhaps matching TRBD2 (5 bases). With 2 bases removed from V and 10 bases from J, the gap between germline ends came to 18 bases. The CDR3 loop spans 15 amino acids. The V gene's germline CDR1 is MNHNS and CDR2 SASEGT. CDR3 coding DNA: TGTGCCAGCAGTGAACCGGCTAGCCCTAAGGCAGAGCAGTTCTTC. It specifies CASSEPASPKAEQFF.

This clonotype came up many times. V is TRBV5-1 and J is TRBJ2-1, with a possible D match to TRBD2 (5 bases). The CDR3 is 15 amino acids. Trimming removed 0 bases at V and 4 bases at J, with 11 bases between. Germline values: CDR1 SGHRS, CDR2 YFSETQ. CDR3 sequence: CASSLVSGLYNEQFF. The CDR3 DNA sequence: TGCGCCAGCAGCTTGGTTTCCGGACTTTACAATGAGCAGTTCTTC.

Worth noting for this clonotype: One end of the junction fails to match germline, which may point to a read error. The V gene is TRBV10-3, the J gene TRBJ2-2; TRBD1 matches 9 bases. The CDR3 consists of 15 residues. The V gene's germline CDR1 is ENHRY and CDR2 SYGVKD. The CDR3 nucleotides read TGTGCCATCAGTGCAGGACAGGGGTACACCGTGGAGCTGTTTTTT. This gives the protein CAISAGQGYTVELFF.

Remarks on this clonotype: The junction does not match germline at one end; this may be a read error. The chain uses TRBV11-2 and TRBJ2-3; D is unclear. Germline V gene data show CDR1 as SGHAT and CDR2 as FQNNGV. CDR3 length: 12 amino acids. CDR3 amino acids: CASSLVPTGRDF. The CDR3 nucleotides read TGTGCCAGCAGCTTAGTCCCAACCGGGCGAGATTTT.

The chain couples TRBV4-1 to TRBJ2-5; D uncertain. The CDR3 loop spans 16 amino acids. V was trimmed by 2 bases and J by 4 bases, leaving 17 bases between them. Germline CDR1 reads MGHRA; CDR2 reads YSYEKL. DNA of the CDR3: TGCGCCAGCAGCCAATTGAAGAGTGGTGGCCCAGAGACCCAGTACTTC. Protein sequence: CASSQLKSGGPETQYF.

A few counts support this clonotype. This chain uses TRBV7-8 with TRBJ2-1; 7 bases fit TRBD1. Germline V gene data show CDR1 as SGHVS and CDR2 as FQNEAQ. Losses at the gene ends were 5 bases for V and 0 bases for J; bases not matched to a gene: 7. This CDR3 region has 16 residues. The DNA for the CDR3 is TGTGCCAGCAGCCCAGGACAGGATACCTCCTACAATGAGCAGTTCTTC. This codes for CASSPGQDTSYNEQFF.

As DNA, the CDR3 is TGTGCCAGCAGTTACTCGTTGACTAGCGGGAGTTTTAGAGAGACCCAGTACTTC. It codes for CASSYSLTSGSFRETQYF. This chain links TRBV6-2 or TRBV6-3 with TRBJ2-5; 12 bases fit TRBD2. The CDR3 sequence is 18 residues long. The germline V gene encodes CDR1 MNHEY and CDR2 SVGEGT. Losses at the gene ends were 0 bases for V and 4 bases for J; bases not matched to a gene: 9.

This sequence joins TRBV4-3 and TRBJ2-5; D remains unclear. V dropped 3 bases and J dropped 3 bases, with 20 bases sitting between them. The CDR3 contains 17 residues. The germline gives CDR1 LGHNA, CDR2 YSLEER. The CDR3: CASSQDLITNREETQYF. CDR3 nucleotide sequence: TGCGCCAGCAGCCAGGACCTCATAACCAACCGTGAAGAGACCCAGTACTTC.

This chain uses TRBV20-1 with TRBJ2-7; 15 positions match TRBD2. Germline V lookup: CDR1 DFQATT, CDR2 SNEGSKA (reference sequence). This CDR3 region has 15 residues. The CDR3 protein is CSGTSGRMSSYEQYF. CDR3 bases: TGCAGCGGGACTAGCGGGAGGATGAGCTCCTACGAGCAGTACTTC.

This chain uses TRBV12-3 or TRBV12-4 with TRBJ2-7; 10 bases map to TRBD2. V lost 6 bases and J lost 1; bases outside the gene matches: 6. The CDR3 runs to 15 residues. DNA of the CDR3: TGTGCCAGCAGCCTGCCTAGCGGGAGATCCTACGAGCAGTACTTC. Amino acid sequence: CASSLPSGRSYEQYF.

The chain combines TRBV6-1 with TRBJ2-7, with D tentatively TRBD2 (5 bases). V lost 2 bases, J lost 3 bases, and 11 bases lay in between. CDR3 length: 14 amino acids. CDR1 and CDR2 from the germline V gene are MNHNS and SASEGT. CDR3 nucleotide sequence: TGTGCCAGCAGTGAACAAGAGGGCCTCTACGAGCAGTACTTC. As protein: CASSEQEGLYEQYF.

This clonotype was counted between two and nine times. The V gene is TRBV27, the J gene TRBJ2-3; 8 bases map to TRBD2. Germline CDR1 reads MNHEY; CDR2 reads SMNVEV (reference sequence). Losses at the gene ends were 4 bases for V and 2 bases for J; bases not matched to a gene: 11. CDR3 length: 17 residues. CDR3 nucleotides: TGTGCCAGCAGTTCTTGGAGCCTAGCGGGCCACACAGATACGCAGTATTTT. Translation: CASSSWSLAGHTDTQYF.

This clonotype was recorded a few times. This chain uses TRBV29-1 with TRBJ1-1; possible D gene TRBD1, 6 bases. CDR3 length equals 15 residues. Germline CDR1 and CDR2: SQVTM and ANQGSEA. The V gene lost 2 bases and the J gene lost 2 bases, with 15 bases spanning the gap. This chain's CDR3 is CSVERQGRGNTEAFF. For the CDR3, the DNA is TGCAGCGTTGAACGTCAGGGGAGGGGTAACACTGAAGCTTTCTTT. The variable domain in full, completed from reference TRBV29-1 and TRBJ1-1, reads SAVISQKPSRDICQRGTSLTIQCQVDSQVTMMFWYRQQPGQSLTLIATANQGSEATYESGFVIDKFPISRPNLTFSTLTVSNMSPEDSSIYLCSVERQGRGNTEAFFGQGTRLTVV.

This clonotype came up once. J is TRBJ2-7 and V is TRBV25-1; 8 bases match TRBD1. Unmatched junction bases numbered 6, after V lost 4 bases and J lost 1 base. This CDR3 is built from 15 residues. Looked up from germline, CDR1 is MGHDK and CDR2 is SYGVNS. The CDR3 loop reads CASSGEDRGSYEQYF. CDR3 sequence (DNA): TGTGCCAGCAGTGGGGAAGACAGGGGATCCTACGAGCAGTACTTC.

This clonotype was observed a handful of times. The rearrangement joins TRBV29-1 to TRBJ1-4; a weak D match, TRBD1 (5 bases). This CDR3 has 11 amino acids. Germline CDR1 reads SQVTM; CDR2 reads ANQGSEA. Trimming removed 7 bases at V and 8 bases at J, with 11 bases between. In DNA form, the CDR3 reads TGCAGCGCCGGAAGGGGCGAAAAACTGTTTTTT. Residues: CSAGRGEKLFF.

The chain has TRBV2 and TRBJ2-2; 7 bases match TRBD1. V was clipped by 6 bases and J by 2 bases; unmatched bases: 3. CDR1 and CDR2 from the germline V gene are SNHLY and FYNNEI. The CDR3 loop spans 14 amino acids. The CDR3 DNA reads as TGTGCCAGCAGGACAGGGCTAAACACCGGGGAGCTGTTTTTT. Its protein product is CASRTGLNTGELFF. The full variable domain, with the rest looked up from reference TRBV2 and TRBJ2-2, is EPEVTQTPSHQVTQMGQEVILRCVPISNHLYFYWYRQILGQKVEFLVSFYNNEISEKSEIFDDQFSVERPDGSNFTLKIRSTKLEDSAMYFCASRTGLNTGELFFGEGSRLTVL.

J is TRBJ2-1 and V is TRBV20-1, with 8 bases identical to TRBD2. This CDR3 comprises 15 residues. The V segment lost 4 bases and the J segment 5 bases; nucleotides outside the gene matches: 10. Germline V gene data show CDR1 as DFQATT and CDR2 as SNEGSKA (reference sequence). The CDR3 region has the DNA TGCAGTGCTATAGGTCCGGGGGGGGAGGACAATGAGCAGTTCTTC. Translated: CSAIGPGGEDNEQFF.

The chain carries TRBV2 and TRBJ2-1, with 10 bases matching TRBD2. The CDR3 sequence is 16 residues long. Germline loops: CDR1 SNHLY, CDR2 FYNNEI. The V segment lost 7 bases and the J segment 15 bases; nucleotides outside the gene matches: 21. The CDR3 spells CASKWGPAGGPQSGFF. CDR3 DNA: TGTGCCAGCAAGTGGGGTCCAGCGGGAGGGCCTCAATCCGGGTTCTTC.